Below are 13 T cell receptor beta chains sequenced from a single sample in a study of shared clonotypes between healthy human individuals (dated by TCRdb to the early 2020s). CD8 naive samples consisted of CD45RO-negative cells that were positively selected for CCR7, yielding a CD45RA+CCR7+ population without TemRA cells. Library generation was performed with the immunoSEQ multiplex PCR assay. The table comes from immuneACCESS by way of TCRdb, which keeps in-frame sequences with V and J called. Part of the clones is missing from these tables; in studies checked, under half for an unresolved V gene and the rest for unknown reasons. For this sample the table gives more than 2 million clones, of which approximately 94% were detected only once. Of the sample, roughly 1% is held by the ten largest clones. The sample consisted of naive CD8+ T cells sorted from blood. The intended sense of this specimen's cell subset or site label: CD45RA+CCR7+. Receptor source: a man younger than 30 in good health.

This clone was counted a few times. The chain combines TRBV4-3 with TRBJ1-6, with 7 bases lining up with TRBD1. This CDR3 comprises 15 residues. V shed 4 bases, J shed 9 bases, and the junction held 9 bases outside the gene matches. Germline CDR1 reads LGHNA; CDR2 reads YSLEER. CDR3 DNA sequence: TGCGCCAGCAGCCGAGTCGGGACAGAAAGTTCACCCCTCCACTTT. Translated: CASSRVGTESSPLHF.

This clone was seen once. The chain joins TRBV29-1 to TRBJ2-5; D is perhaps TRBD2 (5 bases). This CDR3 spans 11 amino acids. CDR1 is SQVTM, CDR2 ANQGSEA, per germline. The V end was cut by 3 bases, the J end by 6 bases, with 8 bases between. The CDR3 bases are TGCAGCGTTGACTACGGGAAGACCCAGTACTTC. Translating gives CSVDYGKTQYF.

The chain carries TRBV5-1 and TRBJ2-7; D perhaps matches TRBD2 (6 bases). Looked up from germline, CDR1 is SGHRS and CDR2 is YFSETQ. The CDR3 runs to 18 residues. V gave up 0 bases and J gave up 3 bases, with 22 bases separating them. The DNA of the CDR3 is TGCGCCAGCAGCTTGGTTGTCGGAGGGCAGGGCATAAACTACGAGCAGTACTTC. Translated, it gives CASSLVVGGQGINYEQYF.

The chain is built from TRBV5-6 and TRBJ2-7, with D perhaps TRBD1 (5 bases). The V end lost 4 bases, the J end lost 7 bases, and 9 bases lay between the germline ends. The CDR3 is 11 residues long. Per germline, CDR1 SGHDT and CDR2 YYEEEE. The CDR3 DNA reads TGTGCCAGCAGCGAGAGGACAGAGCAGTACTTC. It encodes CASSERTEQYF. Looking up the rest from reference TRBV5-6 and TRBJ2-7 gives the full variable domain: DAGVTQSPTHLIKTRGQQVTLRCSPKSGHDTVSWYQQALGQGPQFIFQYYEEEERQRGNFPDRFSGHQFPNYSSELNVNALLLGDSALYLCASSERTEQYFGPGTRLTVT.

Turning to this clone: At the DNA level, this CDR3 is encoded by other sequences in the same sample as well. The V and J genes are TRBV28 and TRBJ2-7, with D unclear. The CDR3 runs 12 residues. V lost 2 bases and J lost 3, with 5 bases in between. CDR1 and CDR2 from the germline V gene are MDHEN and SYDVKM. Written as DNA, the CDR3 is TGTGCCAGCAGTTTAGGCGGCTACGAGCAGTACTTC. Amino acids: CASSLGGYEQYF.

The chain uses TRBV30 and TRBJ1-6; D not certain. Germline-derived CDR1 and CDR2 are GTSNPN and SVGIG (reference sequence). Trimming stripped 0 bases from V and 8 bases from J, with 14 bases between. The CDR3 runs 15 residues. As DNA, the CDR3 is TGTGCCTGGAGTGTACTGGACCACCGGGATTCACCCCTCCACTTT. It yields the protein CAWSVLDHRDSPLHF.

The chain links TRBV5-1 to TRBJ2-7; 10 nucleotides agree with TRBD2. The CDR3 spans 14 residues. The trim removed 4 bases at V and 2 bases at J, leaving 3 bases unmatched. CDR1 and CDR2 (germline): SGHRS, YFSETQ. In DNA form, the CDR3 reads TGCGCCAGCAGCAGGACTAGCGGAGCCTACGAGCAGTACTTC. Its protein product is CASSRTSGAYEQYF.

The chain links TRBV20-1 to TRBJ2-7; unclear D gene. Per the germline V gene, CDR1 is DFQATT and CDR2 is SNEGSKA (reference sequence). V was shortened by 5 bases and J by 1 base, with 6 bases between the two germline ends. The CDR3 consists of 11 residues. The DNA for the CDR3 is TGCAGTGCTCCCTGGTCCTACGAGCAGTACTTC. The encoded protein is CSAPWSYEQYF.

The rearrangement uses TRBV30 and TRBJ2-3; TRBD2 agrees at 7 bases. CDR1 is GTSNPN, CDR2 SVGIG, per germline (reference sequence). This CDR3 region has 14 residues. With 1 base clipped from V and 7 bases from J, the junction kept 8 bases outside the gene matches. The CDR3 region is CAWSDLAEWNTQYF. Here the CDR3 DNA reads TGTGCCTGGAGTGATCTAGCGGAGTGGAATACGCAGTATTTT.

In the case of this clone: This sample includes further DNA sequences coding for the same CDR3. The chain employs TRBV9 and TRBJ2-7; perhaps TRBD2 as D (6 bases). Germline values: CDR1 SGDLS, CDR2 YYNGEE. The CDR3 loop spans 15 amino acids. Between the trimmed V and J ends, which lost 3 bases and 0 bases, there was a span of 13 bases. The CDR3 coding sequence is TGTGCCAGCAGCGCCAGTGGGGACTCCTCCTACGAGCAGTACTTC. Translating gives CASSASGDSSYEQYF.

This clone has more than one count but fewer than ten. Here the CDR3 DNA reads TGTGCCTGGATAAAGGGAACAACAGGCTACACCTTC. It codes for CAWIKGTTGYTF. The chain carries TRBV30 and TRBJ1-2; D remains ambiguous. The length of the CDR3 is 12 residues. Trimming removed 4 bases from V and 8 bases from J, with 14 bases in between. Germline V CDR1 and CDR2: GTSNPN, SVGIG (reference sequence).

V gene TRBV7-2 combines with J gene TRBJ2-1; D gene unclear. V gave up 4 bases and J gave up 6 bases, with 10 bases separating them. Germline CDR1 is SGHTA and CDR2 is FQGNSA. The CDR3 contains 13 residues. The CDR3 DNA is TGTGCCAGCAGCTCTGGACGGACCAATGAGCAGTTCTTC. As protein: CASSSGRTNEQFF.

V gene TRBV19 combines with J gene TRBJ2-7, with 7 bases fitting TRBD1. The CDR3 has 12 amino acids. J gave up 6 bases and V 5 bases, and 4 bases lay outside the gene matches. Germline CDR1 LNHDA, CDR2 SQIVND (reference sequence). The chain's CDR3 is CASSGDRSEQYF. DNA for the CDR3: TGTGCCAGTAGTGGGGACAGAAGCGAGCAGTACTTC.